These 8 T cell receptor beta chains came from one sample sequenced in a study of T cell repertoires in cytomegalovirus infection. One entry per CDR3 protein results from TCRdb running MiXCR on the reads. The sample has about 830,000 distinct CDR3 sequences; about 30% are singletons. For these receptors, no antigen is known. Sequencing was performed on cultured CD8+ T cells from PBMCs, taken from culture after CMV antigen stimulation. Every receptor here comes from a human donor in good health (CMV status not recorded). Some clones in this sample may be carry-over from other donors' samples.

The genes are TRBV6-4 and TRBJ1-1; D perhaps matches TRBD1 (5 bases). CDR3 size: 16 residues. The V end lost 0 bases, the J end lost 3 bases, and 14 bases lay between the germline ends. CDR1 is MRHNA and CDR2 is SNTAGT in the germline V gene. CDR3 region: CASSDSIGQGDTEAFF. In DNA, the CDR3 is TGTGCCAGCAGTGACTCGATTGGGCAGGGTGACACTGAAGCTTTCTTT.

The chain links TRBV6-6 to TRBJ1-3, with 7 bases fitting TRBD1. CDR1 is MNHNY, CDR2 SVGAGI, per germline (reference sequence). Trimming took 5 bases from V and 0 from J; bases not matched to a gene: 4. CDR3 length equals 15 residues. The CDR3 reads CASSGGGSSGNTIYF. CDR3 nucleotide sequence: TGTGCCAGCAGTGGAGGGGGCTCCTCTGGAAACACCATATATTTT.

This clonotype showed up just a few times. V usage is TRBV20-1 and J usage is TRBJ1-6, with D possibly being TRBD1 (5 bases). The CDR3 length is 15 residues. CDR1 is DFQATT, CDR2 SNEGSKA, per germline (reference sequence). The ends were cut back, 3 bases at V and 0 bases at J, with 9 bases in the middle. CDR3 in DNA: TGCAGTGCTAGGGCAGGGAGCTCCTATAATTCACCCCTCCACTTT. Translation gives CSARAGSSYNSPLHF.

The chain has TRBV25-1 and TRBJ2-3, with D perhaps assigned TRBD1 or TRBD2 (7 bases each). The CDR3 spans 14 residues. Trimming shortened V by 10 bases and J by 2 bases, and 16 bases separated the two germline ends. CDR1 is MGHDK, CDR2 SYGVNS, per germline. CDR3: CATQGGDLTDTQYF. The DNA of the CDR3 is TGTGCCACTCAGGGGGGGGATCTCACAGATACGCAGTATTTT.

V and J are TRBV7-6 and TRBJ2-3; 10 bases align to TRBD1. The CDR3 length is 15 residues. Germline trimming cut 5 bases from V and 6 bases from J; bases unmatched to any gene: 8. Germline CDR1 and CDR2: SGHVS and FNYEAQ. CDR3 DNA: TGTGCCAGCAGCCGGGACAGGGGCGGCAGGGATACGCAGTATTTT. Protein: CASSRDRGGRDTQYF.

V usage is TRBV6-2 or TRBV6-3 and J usage is TRBJ2-1; no reliable D call. There are 13 residues in the CDR3. V lost 6 bases, J lost 9 bases, and 15 bases lay in between. Germline V gene data show CDR1 as MNHEY and CDR2 as SVGEGT. CDR3 in DNA: TGTGCCAGCAGCACCGGGCCGATTAGTGAGCAGTTCTTC. Translating gives CASSTGPISEQFF.

The genes are TRBV29-1 and TRBJ2-1; 7 bases line up with TRBD2. The J segment lost 3 bases and the V segment lost 4 bases, leaving 6 bases of the junction unmatched. Germline V gene lookup returns CDR1 SQVTM and CDR2 ANQGSEA. This CDR3 is built from 14 residues. CDR3 sequence reads: CSVVTPSGYNEQFF. In DNA form, the CDR3 reads TGCAGCGTTGTCACGCCTAGCGGCTACAATGAGCAGTTCTTC.

V is TRBV6-1 and J is TRBJ1-4, with TRBD1 matching over 7 bases. V shed 6 bases, J shed 3 bases, and the junction held 7 bases outside the gene matches. From germline, CDR1 is MNHNS and CDR2 SASEGT. This CDR3 is built from 15 residues. The CDR3 spells CASREGARANEKLFF. DNA of the CDR3: TGTGCCAGCAGAGAGGGGGCGCGTGCTAATGAAAAACTGTTTTTT.